These T cell receptor beta chains were read from a single sample in a study of OX40 agonist ivuxolimab in advanced cancers. The assay was immunoSEQ multiplex PCR, and TCRdb's table has in-frame clones only and misses some. The data hold fewer than 90,000 clones, with approximately 83% observed a single time. Sequences were derived from CD4+ or CD8+ T cells sorted from blood, sampled in a trial of the OX40 agonist ivuxolimab. The source of these receptors is an adult with an advanced solid tumor such as melanoma, head and neck, liver or kidney cancer. Both conserved end residues are part of each CDR3. The order of the fields is J gene, V gene, clone size, D gene, CDR3 protein, CDR3 DNA. D genes are given only for firm matches. Size tells how often a clone was seen (once, few, many) or the class of an expanded clone, and some rows leave it out.

J gene: TRBJ1-5; V gene: TRBV11-2; clone size: -; D gene: -; CDR3 protein: CASSLAAGFNQPQHF; CDR3 DNA: TGTGCCAGCAGCTTAGCAGCAGGGTTCAATCAGCCCCAGCATTTT
J gene: TRBJ1-1; V gene: TRBV30; clone size: -; D gene: TRBD1; CDR3 protein: CAWSQGAYNTEAFF; CDR3 DNA: TGTGCCTGGAGTCAGGGGGCTTACAACACTGAAGCTTTCTTT
J gene: TRBJ1-3; V gene: TRBV13; clone size: -; D gene: -; CDR3 protein: CASSLGLSRNTIYF; CDR3 DNA: TGTGCCAGCAGCTTAGGCCTTTCCCGGAACACCATATATTTT
J gene: TRBJ2-1; V gene: TRBV19; clone size: -; D gene: TRBD2; CDR3 protein: CASSIEGQIAGVSSYNEQFF; CDR3 DNA: TGTGCCAGTAGTATAGAGGGTCAGATAGCGGGGGTTAGCTCCTACAATGAGCAGTTCTTC
J gene: TRBJ2-7; V gene: TRBV30; clone size: -; D gene: -; CDR3 protein: CAWTPRGRVGYRGYEQYF; CDR3 DNA: TGTGCCTGGACCCCGCGGGGCCGGGTCGGGTATAGGGGATACGAGCAGTACTTC
J gene: TRBJ1-2; V gene: TRBV5-6; clone size: once; D gene: TRBD1; CDR3 protein: CATSPGHRGYGYTF; CDR3 DNA: TGTGCCACTTCGCCGGGACACAGGGGCTATGGCTACACCTTC
J gene: TRBJ2-7; V gene: TRBV9; clone size: -; D gene: TRBD2; CDR3 protein: CASSPLLAASSYEQYF; CDR3 DNA: TGTGCCAGCAGCCCCCTACTAGCGGCAAGTTCCTACGAGCAGTACTTC
J gene: TRBJ1-4; V gene: TRBV9; clone size: -; D gene: -; CDR3 protein: CASSVEVGGEKLFF; CDR3 DNA: TGTGCCAGCAGCGTGGAAGTAGGGGGGGAAAAACTGTTTTTT
J gene: TRBJ2-6; V gene: TRBV5-1; clone size: -; D gene: TRBD2; CDR3 protein: CASSSGGIKTGANVLTF; CDR3 DNA: TGCGCCAGCAGCTCGGGGGGAATTAAAACTGGGGCCAACGTCCTGACTTTC
J gene: TRBJ1-5; V gene: TRBV19; clone size: -; D gene: -; CDR3 protein: CASLDSALNQPQHF; CDR3 DNA: TGTGCCAGTCTGGACAGTGCCCTTAATCAGCCCCAGCATTTT
J gene: TRBJ1-1; V gene: TRBV9; clone size: -; D gene: -; CDR3 protein: CASSVKTDDTEAFF; CDR3 DNA: TGTGCCAGCAGCGTTAAAACAGACGACACTGAAGCTTTCTTT
J gene: TRBJ2-2; V gene: TRBV11-3; clone size: once; D gene: -; CDR3 protein: CASSLMSGGTGELFF; CDR3 DNA: TGTGCCAGCAGCTTAATGTCAGGGGGGACCGGGGAGCTGTTTTTT
J gene: TRBJ1-5; V gene: TRBV11-2; clone size: -; D gene: TRBD1; CDR3 protein: CASSLDLQGGNQPQHF; CDR3 DNA: TGTGCCAGCAGCTTAGATTTGCAGGGGGGGAATCAGCCCCAGCATTTT
J gene: TRBJ2-7; V gene: TRBV27; clone size: -; D gene: -; CDR3 protein: CASRLQGLTYEQYF; CDR3 DNA: TGTGCCAGCAGGCTGCAGGGTTTGACCTACGAGCAGTACTTC
J gene: TRBJ2-1; V gene: TRBV19; clone size: -; D gene: -; CDR3 protein: CASRPRGYEQFF; CDR3 DNA: TGTGCCAGTCGGCCCAGGGGCTATGAGCAGTTCTTC
J gene: TRBJ1-4; V gene: TRBV6-4; clone size: -; D gene: TRBD1; CDR3 protein: CASSAPVPGQGWKLFF; CDR3 DNA: TGTGCCAGCAGTGCTCCAGTCCCGGGACAGGGTTGGAAACTGTTTTTT
J gene: TRBJ2-2; V gene: TRBV6-5; clone size: -; D gene: -; CDR3 protein: CASSYSGGTGELFF; CDR3 DNA: TGTGCCAGCAGTTACTCAGGGGGGACCGGGGAGCTGTTTTTT
J gene: TRBJ1-5; V gene: TRBV6-1; clone size: -; D gene: TRBD1; CDR3 protein: CASSAGGDQPQHF; CDR3 DNA: TGTGCCAGCAGTGCAGGGGGCGATCAGCCCCAGCATTTT